This T cell receptor beta chain was retrieved from a study of control samples from healthy donors and cancer patients. The table came from immunoSEQ multiplex PCR; TCRdb's copy has only in-frame clones and leaves some out. The table records 130,000 to 150,000 clones, 75% to 90% of them present only once. The CDR3 extends over 14 amino acids. V dropped 4 bases and J dropped 0 bases, with 9 bases sitting between them. Germline CDR1 SGHVS, CDR2 FQNEAQ. The sample taken for sequencing was blood. This receptor was taken from a woman aged 25 to 39 in good health. V is TRBV7-8 and J is TRBJ1-2; no firm D call. The CDR3 loop is CASSSSRANYGYTF. The CDR3 coding sequence is TGTGCCAGCAGCTCCTCGAGGGCTAACTATGGCTACACCTTC.